These T cell receptor beta chains were read from a single sample in a study of early stage breast cancer tumors. Assay: immunoSEQ multiplex PCR; the TCRdb copy retains only in-frame clones and omits some. In the table there are 45,000 to 65,000 clones, just under 80% of which are singletons. Material: blood. These receptors were taken from a person in their forties with breast cancer. The CDR3 runs from the conserved cysteine through the conserved F or W. Fields, in order: D gene, clone size, J gene, V gene, CDR3 DNA, CDR3 protein. The D gene is left open where the match is weak. Size values are once, few and many counts, or a class for expanded clones, and some rows have none.

d_gene: TRBD2; abundance: .; j_gene: TRBJ2-1; v_gene: TRBV6-1; CDR3nt: TGTGCCAGCGGCGGGAGAGAGTACAATGAGCAGTTCTTC; CDR3aa: CASGGREYNEQFF
d_gene: .; abundance: .; j_gene: TRBJ1-1; v_gene: TRBV30; CDR3nt: TGTGCCTGGAGTTCGACGGGGGTGAACACTGAAGCTTTCTTT; CDR3aa: CAWSSTGVNTEAFF
d_gene: TRBD2; abundance: .; j_gene: TRBJ2-1; v_gene: TRBV2; CDR3nt: TGTGCCAGCAGTGGTTTAACGGGAGGGCGTAATGAGCAGTTCTTC; CDR3aa: CASSGLTGGRNEQFF
d_gene: .; abundance: .; j_gene: TRBJ2-1; v_gene: TRBV29-1; CDR3nt: TGCAGCGTTGATCCTGGCAATGAGCAGTTCTTC; CDR3aa: CSVDPGNEQFF
d_gene: TRBD1; abundance: .; j_gene: TRBJ1-2; v_gene: TRBV6-6; CDR3nt: TGTGCCAGCAGTTACGGGCAGGGGGAATTCGAGGGCTACACCTTC; CDR3aa: CASSYGQGEFEGYTF
d_gene: TRBD1; abundance: .; j_gene: TRBJ1-2; v_gene: TRBV5-1; CDR3nt: TGCGCCAGCAGCCGGGACAGGGATGGCTACACCTTC; CDR3aa: CASSRDRDGYTF
d_gene: .; abundance: .; j_gene: TRBJ1-3; v_gene: TRBV7-9; CDR3nt: TGTGCCAGCAGCCCCCAGTCTGGAAACACCATATATTTT; CDR3aa: CASSPQSGNTIYF
d_gene: TRBD1; abundance: once; j_gene: TRBJ1-2; v_gene: TRBV6-6; CDR3nt: TGTGCCGGCAAGCTTCGTGCGGGACAGAGCTATGGCTACACCTTC; CDR3aa: CAGKLRAGQSYGYTF
d_gene: .; abundance: few; j_gene: TRBJ2-7; v_gene: TRBV19; CDR3nt: TGTGCCAGTAGTATTCCAGGGAGCGAGCAGTACTTC; CDR3aa: CASSIPGSEQYF
d_gene: .; abundance: .; j_gene: TRBJ2-5; v_gene: TRBV11-2; CDR3nt: TGTGCCAGCAGCTTGGCCCCACAGGGTAGGATGCGAGAGACCCAGTACTTC; CDR3aa: CASSLAPQGRMRETQYF
d_gene: .; abundance: .; j_gene: TRBJ2-7; v_gene: TRBV7-2; CDR3nt: TGTGCCAGCAGCTTAGCCAGGGGGCTAGCGGGTAGCTCCTACGAGCAGTACTTC; CDR3aa: CASSLARGLAGSSYEQYF
d_gene: .; abundance: .; j_gene: TRBJ2-7; v_gene: TRBV11-3; CDR3nt: TGTGCCAGCAGCTTAGCAACCCGGGGCGAGCAGTACTTC; CDR3aa: CASSLATRGEQYF
d_gene: TRBD2; abundance: .; j_gene: TRBJ2-1; v_gene: TRBV12-5; CDR3nt: TGTGCTAGTGGGGTAGCGGGAGGGCCGGATGAGCAGTTCTTC; CDR3aa: CASGVAGGPDEQFF
d_gene: .; abundance: .; j_gene: TRBJ1-3; v_gene: TRBV7-9; CDR3nt: TGTGCCAGCAGCGTGCAGGGGAAAGGAAACACCATATATTTT; CDR3aa: CASSVQGKGNTIYF
d_gene: TRBD2; abundance: .; j_gene: TRBJ2-1; v_gene: TRBV10-1; CDR3nt: TGCGCCAGCAGTGGCCTAGCCTCGCCTCTGGCCGCTAGCGGGAGGCATGAGCAGTTCTTC; CDR3aa: CASSGLASPLAASGRHEQFF
d_gene: TRBD2; abundance: few; j_gene: TRBJ2-7; v_gene: TRBV9; CDR3nt: TGTGCCAGCAGCCCTCAAGGGACTAGCGGCTACGAGCAGTACTTC; CDR3aa: CASSPQGTSGYEQYF
d_gene: .; abundance: .; j_gene: TRBJ1-4; v_gene: TRBV6-1; CDR3nt: TGTGCCAGCAGGAAAGACCTGAGTGGCGAAAAACTGTTTTTT; CDR3aa: CASRKDLSGEKLFF
d_gene: TRBD2; abundance: .; j_gene: TRBJ2-7; v_gene: TRBV11-2; CDR3nt: TGTGCCAGCAGCCCCTATAGCGGGAGCTCCTACGAGCAGTACTTC; CDR3aa: CASSPYSGSSYEQYF
d_gene: .; abundance: few; j_gene: TRBJ1-2; v_gene: TRBV2; CDR3nt: TGTGCCAGCACCCGGGGGAGTGTAGGCGACTATGGCTACACCTTC; CDR3aa: CASTRGSVGDYGYTF
d_gene: TRBD1; abundance: .; j_gene: TRBJ2-7; v_gene: TRBV6-5; CDR3nt: TGTGCCAGCAGTTACTCTGGGACAGGGGAGCGCGAGCAGTACTTC; CDR3aa: CASSYSGTGEREQYF
d_gene: TRBD1; abundance: .; j_gene: TRBJ1-3; v_gene: TRBV15; CDR3nt: TGTGCCACCAGCAGGGGACAGGACTTCTCTGGAAACACCATATATTTT; CDR3aa: CATSRGQDFSGNTIYF
d_gene: .; abundance: .; j_gene: TRBJ1-1; v_gene: TRBV5-6; CDR3nt: TGTGCCAGCAGCTTACAGGGCCCCCTGAACACTGAAGCTTTCTTT; CDR3aa: CASSLQGPLNTEAFF
d_gene: .; abundance: .; j_gene: TRBJ1-4; v_gene: TRBV12-2; CDR3nt: TGTGCAAGTCGCTTAGCGAAGTGGGATGAAAAACTGTTTTTT; CDR3aa: CASRLAKWDEKLFF
d_gene: .; abundance: .; j_gene: TRBJ2-3; v_gene: TRBV18; CDR3nt: TGTGCCAGCTCACCATGGCCTAGCACAGATACGCAGTATTTT; CDR3aa: CASSPWPSTDTQYF
d_gene: .; abundance: .; j_gene: TRBJ2-7; v_gene: TRBV28; CDR3nt: TGTGCCAGCAGTGGACGGCACCCCTCCTACGAGCAGTACTTC; CDR3aa: CASSGRHPSYEQYF
d_gene: TRBD1; abundance: .; j_gene: TRBJ2-5; v_gene: TRBV7-9; CDR3nt: TGTGCCAGCAGCGACGACAGGGGTCAAGAGACCCAGTACTTC; CDR3aa: CASSDDRGQETQYF
d_gene: .; abundance: .; j_gene: TRBJ2-7; v_gene: TRBV5-1; CDR3nt: TGCGCCAGCAGCTTGGCGGGTTCCGGCGGCGGCGAGCAGTACTTC; CDR3aa: CASSLAGSGGGEQYF
d_gene: TRBD1; abundance: once; j_gene: TRBJ2-2; v_gene: TRBV7-6; CDR3nt: TGTGCCAGCAGCTTAGCAAGACAGGGGGGGTCCGGGGAGCTGTTTTTT; CDR3aa: CASSLARQGGSGELFF
d_gene: TRBD2; abundance: .; j_gene: TRBJ2-3; v_gene: TRBV5-1; CDR3nt: TGCGCCAGCAGCTTGGACAGGTTAGCGGGAGCGCTCATGTATTTT; CDR3aa: CASSLDRLAGALMYF
d_gene: .; abundance: .; j_gene: TRBJ1-2; v_gene: TRBV29-1; CDR3nt: TGCAGCGTTTCCAGCGCCCCAGCCTATGGCTACACCTTC; CDR3aa: CSVSSAPAYGYTF
d_gene: TRBD1; abundance: .; j_gene: TRBJ1-2; v_gene: TRBV6-6; CDR3nt: TGTGCCAGCAGTCCTCGAGGAGGGGGCTACTATGGCTACACCTTC; CDR3aa: CASSPRGGGYYGYTF
d_gene: TRBD2; abundance: few; j_gene: TRBJ2-2; v_gene: TRBV2; CDR3nt: TGTGCCAGCTCCCCCCAAGCGGGAGGGCCCACCGGGGAGCTGTTTTTT; CDR3aa: CASSPQAGGPTGELFF
d_gene: TRBD1; abundance: few; j_gene: TRBJ2-5; v_gene: TRBV27; CDR3nt: TGTGCCAGCAGTTGGGGACAGGGGACCAGGGAGACCCAGTACTTC; CDR3aa: CASSWGQGTRETQYF